This T cell receptor beta chain was found in a study of blood T cells in healthy people across ages. Findings of the study overall: Getting older went along with TCR beta diversity per million T cells dropping roughly linearly.

Sample-barcoded 5' priming and a J-beta primer mix drove a second PCR of roughly 6 to 12 cycles. TCRdb re-analysed the 5' RACE reads in MiXCR, keeping a single row per CDR3 protein. The sample includes about 1 million distinct CDR3 sequences, around 43% of them seen just once. From germline, CDR1 is SGHRS and CDR2 YFSETQ. CDR3 length equals 17 residues. The J segment lost 5 bases and the V segment lost 4 bases, leaving 9 bases of the junction unmatched. To note about this clonotype: The antigen remains unidentified.

The rearrangement uses TRBV5-1 and TRBJ2-5, with 15 bases matching TRBD2. Sequencing was carried out using blood. The origin of this receptor is an older woman in good health. The CDR3 sequence is CASSPGLAGGPYETQYF. CDR3 bases: TGCGCCAGCAGCCCCGGACTAGCGGGAGGGCCGTATGAGACCCAGTACTTC.